The present T cell receptor beta chain was sequenced within a study of beta chain features in type 1 diabetes. In the study overall: Across all samples, over 85 million sorted cells were examined. Study outcomes and limitations: At VDJ recombination sites, type 1 diabetes patients had fewer insertions and more deleted nucleotides. The naive, central memory and Treg TCRB repertoires of patients appeared to be more similar to one another than those of healthy donors.

About this clone: Its antigen is undetermined.

Sequenced material consisted of expressed TCRB transcripts (all of the isolated RNA was reverse transcribed). The repertoire was sequenced with immunoSEQ multiplex PCR; TCRdb's copy has only in-frame clones and lacks some. Found here are under 800,000 clones, 15% to 18% of them singletons; the top ten hold around 0.095%. The CDR3 spans 13 residues. The germline V gene has CDR1 SGHRS and CDR2 YFSETQ. V was clipped by 3 bases and J by 2 bases, with 8 bases between them. It was via CD45RO/CCR7/CD25/CD127/CD95/CD27 that CD4+ naive, central memory, regulatory and stem cell-like memory cells were sorted. The sample comprised naive CD4+ T cells from blood. This TCR was recovered from a man younger than 30 in good health. The chain joins TRBV5-1 to TRBJ2-5, with D hard to call. CDR3 protein: CASSYDTQETQYF. Here the CDR3 DNA reads TGCGCCAGCAGCTATGACACGCAAGAGACCCAGTACTTC. The full variable domain, in which reference TRBV5-1 and TRBJ2-5 provide the parts outside the CDR3, is KAGVTQTPRYLIKTRGQQVTLSCSPISGHRSVSWYQQTPGQGLQFLFEYFSETQRNKGNFPGRFSGRQFSNSRSEMNVSTLELGDSALYLCASSYDTQETQYFGPGTRLLVL.